This T cell receptor (beta chain) was observed in a study of CD8+ T cells in alopecia areata. Study in general: Treated patients took oral tofacitinib at 5 to 10 mg twice daily.

Study observations and caveats: Affected lesional scalp, above all in alopecia totalis/universalis, was more clonal than normal scalp.

Following RNA extraction, reverse transcription yielded cDNA that acted as the sequencing template. Using immunoSEQ multiplex PCR, the repertoire was profiled, and TCRdb retains in-frame clones only, with some absent. The table records about 130,000 clones, 45% to 65% of them present only once. Lesional scalp punch biopsies and peripheral blood came from alopecia areata patients. The researchers isolated CD4+ and CD8+ T cells from PBMCs by sorting. Comment on this clone: What it recognizes is unknown.

The sequence came from a human donor with alopecia areata. Material: CD4+ T cells sorted from blood, obtained at week 0.

CDR3 sequence: CASSLASGVGDTQYF. The CDR3 DNA follows: TGCGCCAGCAGCTTGGCCTCAGGTGTCGGCGATACGCAGTATTTT. This chain links TRBV5-1 with TRBJ2-3, with unresolved D. CDR1 and CDR2 from the germline V gene are SGHRS and YFSETQ. Trimming cost V 0 bases and J 6 bases, with 14 bases left between them. CDR3 length: 15 amino acids.